The rows below give T cell receptor beta chains drawn from one sample of a study of identifying expanded T cells in peripheral blood. Sequencing was performed with immunoSEQ multiplex PCR; in TCRdb, only in-frame clones are kept and a portion is missing. The table shows some 90,000 clones, with 75% to 90% occurring only once. What was sequenced was blood. Every receptor here comes from a person between 18 and 75 years old in good health. The CDR3 runs from the conserved cysteine through the conserved F or W. Each record gives: CDR3 length, clone size, J gene, V gene, D gene, CDR3 protein, CDR3 DNA. A D gene is named only where the DNA matches it firmly. Size is stated for part of the rows, as once, few or many counts, or as a class when the clone is expanded.

20,once,TRBJ2-6,TRBV4-3,TRBD1,CASSQEERQGSTSGANVLTF,TGCGCCAGCAGCCAAGAGGAACGACAGGGTAGTACCTCTGGGGCCAACGTCCTGACTTTC
12,.,TRBJ2-2,TRBV11-3,.,CASSLEVGELFF,TGTGCCAGCAGCTTAGAGGTCGGGGAGCTGTTTTTT
14,.,TRBJ2-5,TRBV11-2,.,CASSLDNPRQTQYF,TGTGCCAGCAGCTTAGATAATCCCCGACAGACCCAGTACTTC
14,once,TRBJ2-3,TRBV7-9,.,CASSLAQSTDTQYF,TGTGCCAGCAGCTTAGCACAGTCCACAGATACGCAGTATTTT
13,.,TRBJ1-2,TRBV7-9,TRBD1,CASSLGQGYGYTF,TGTGCCAGCAGCCTGGGACAGGGATACGGCTACACCTTC
15,.,TRBJ1-2,TRBV7-2,.,CASSLAGRGIDGYTF,TGTGCCAGCAGCTTAGCGGGACGCGGAATCGATGGCTACACCTTC
17,.,TRBJ2-5,TRBV7-7,TRBD2,CASSSRGSGGAYGTQYF,TGTGCCAGCAGCTCCAGGGGGAGCGGGGGGGCCTATGGGACCCAGTACTTC
14,.,TRBJ1-2,TRBV2,TRBD1,CANPPTGGSRVITF,TGTGCCAACCCCCCGACAGGGGGCAGTAGGGTTATCACCTTC
17,.,TRBJ2-3,TRBV11-3,TRBD2,CASSLSTSGVGTDTQYF,TGTGCCAGCAGCTTAAGCACTAGCGGGGTGGGTACGGATACGCAGTATTTT
15,.,TRBJ2-7,TRBV10-1,.,CASSETQGSNYEQYF,TGCGCCAGCAGTGAGACCCAGGGGTCAAACTACGAGCAGTACTTC
14,few,TRBJ1-5,TRBV10-1,.,CASRSGVCNQPQHF,TGCGCCAGCAGATCGGGGGTGTGCAATCAGCCCCAGCATTTT
13,.,TRBJ2-5,TRBV7-9,.,CASTPLRGETQYF,TGTGCCAGCACTCCCCTTCGGGGGGAGACCCAGTACTTC
17,.,TRBJ2-6,TRBV29-1,.,CRPDRTETTSGANVLTF,TGCAGACCTGACCGTACAGAGACCACCTCTGGGGCCAACGTCCTGACTTTC
14,.,TRBJ2-7,TRBV5-6,TRBD1,CASSPGGGSYEQYF,TGTGCCAGCAGCCCAGGGGGCGGCTCCTACGAGCAGTACTTC
17,.,TRBJ1-6,TRBV11-2,TRBD1,CASSQGQLSSYNSPLHF,TGTGCCAGCAGCCAGGGACAGCTCAGCTCCTATAATTCACCCCTCCACTTT
14,.,TRBJ1-2,TRBV6-1,.,CASSGGQGHYGYTF,TGTGCCAGCAGTGGAGGGCAAGGGCACTATGGCTACACCTTC
13,.,TRBJ1-2,TRBV6-5,.,CASSYGSGGHDTF,TGTGCCAGCAGTTACGGATCGGGGGGCCACGACACCTTC
12,.,TRBJ2-7,TRBV6-5,TRBD1,CASRHTGGREYF,TGTGCCAGCAGACATACAGGGGGACGAGAGTACTTC
13,.,TRBJ1-5,TRBV6-1,.,CASSTVLGQPQHF,TGTGCCAGCAGTACAGTCCTCGGACAGCCCCAGCATTTT
13,once,TRBJ1-6,TRBV9,.,CASSVTGNSPLHF,TGTGCCAGCAGCGTTACAGGGAATTCACCCCTCCACTTT
15,.,TRBJ2-6,TRBV30,TRBD1,CAWGQGGSGANVLTF,TGTGCCTGGGGACAGGGCGGCTCTGGGGCCAACGTCCTGACTTTC
12,.,TRBJ1-2,TRBV7-2,.,CASSPNNYGYTF,TGTGCCAGCAGCCCCAACAACTATGGCTACACCTTC
16,.,TRBJ1-2,TRBV5-1,TRBD1,CASSQQGQGNVGGYTF,TGCGCCAGCAGCCAACAAGGACAGGGGAATGTGGGGGGCTACACCTTC
16,.,TRBJ2-7,TRBV9,TRBD1,CASSPTLGQGFYEQYF,TGTGCCAGCAGCCCAACTTTGGGACAGGGGTTCTACGAGCAGTACTTC
18,.,TRBJ2-6,TRBV4-3,.,CASSLSGGTVSGANVLTF,TGCGCCAGCAGCCTCTCCGGAGGGACAGTCTCTGGGGCCAACGTCCTGACTTTC
14,.,TRBJ2-1,TRBV27,TRBD2,CASRGGGTYNEQFF,TGTGCCAGCAGAGGCGGGGGGACCTACAATGAGCAGTTCTTC